These T cell receptor beta chains were read from a single sample in a study of Ad26.COV2.S vaccination and SARS-CoV-2 variants. TCRdb's copy holds only in-frame clones and misses some; the assay was immunoSEQ multiplex PCR. The profile covers 500,000 or so clones, with about 88% appearing a single time and approximately 2.5% taken by the ten largest. Sequences were derived from peripheral blood, sampled in a trial of Ad26.COV2.S vaccine versus placebo. All receptors come from a person between 18 and 59 years old who received the Ad26.COV2.S COVID-19 vaccine or a placebo. The CDR3 runs from the conserved cysteine through the conserved F or W. The D gene is left open where the match is weak. Rows give clone size only sometimes, using once, few, many, or a class for an expanded clone.

DNA: TGTGCCAGCAGCTCGCGGACCCCTGGGGGGACCCAGTACTTC
CDR3: CASSSRTPGGTQYF
D: NA
J: TRBJ2-5
V: TRBV7-2
size: NA
length: 14

DNA: TGCGCCAGCAGCCAACCCAGGGTGAAGGGTGAGCAGTACTTC
CDR3: CASSQPRVKGEQYF
D: NA
J: TRBJ2-7
V: TRBV4-1
size: NA
length: 14

DNA: TGTGCCATCAGTAATCTGCCGGCAGGGGCAGGAGAGACCCAGTACTTC
CDR3: CAISNLPAGAGETQYF
D: NA
J: TRBJ2-5
V: TRBV10-3
size: NA
length: 16

DNA: TGTGCCAGCAGTTACTCGCCTAGCGGGACATACAATGAGCAGTTCTTC
CDR3: CASSYSPSGTYNEQFF
D: TRBD2
J: TRBJ2-1
V: TRBV6-5
size: few
length: 16

DNA: TGTGCCAGCAGAGATAGGGCAGGGGGGGAAAAACTGTTTTTT
CDR3: CASRDRAGGEKLFF
D: TRBD1
J: TRBJ1-4
V: TRBV2
size: once
length: 14

DNA: TGTGCCAGCAGCTTGGCCTGGGGTGGAAGCAATCAGCCCCAGCATTTT
CDR3: CASSLAWGGSNQPQHF
D: NA
J: TRBJ1-5
V: TRBV7-9
size: NA
length: 16

DNA: TGCAGTGCTAGTGAACAGGAGTATAGCAATCAGCCCCAGCATTTT
CDR3: CSASEQEYSNQPQHF
D: NA
J: TRBJ1-5
V: TRBV20-1
size: NA
length: 15

DNA: TGTGCCAGCAGCGCCCTTCTACGGGGGAAGGAGCAGTTCTTC
CDR3: CASSALLRGKEQFF
D: NA
J: TRBJ2-1
V: TRBV9
size: NA
length: 14

DNA: TGTGCCAGCAGTTACTCGAGGTCTCGGGGGGAGGGCTACACCTTC
CDR3: CASSYSRSRGEGYTF
D: NA
J: TRBJ1-2
V: TRBV6-5
size: NA
length: 15

DNA: TGTGCTAGTGGTTTGGTAGCAGGACTAGCGGGAGGAAACTACAATGAGCAGTTCTTC
CDR3: CASGLVAGLAGGNYNEQFF
D: TRBD2
J: TRBJ2-1
V: TRBV12-5
size: NA
length: 19

DNA: TGTGCCAGCAGCTTACGGGGGAATTCACCCCTCCACTTT
CDR3: CASSLRGNSPLHF
D: NA
J: TRBJ1-6
V: TRBV7-8
size: NA
length: 13

DNA: TGCGCCAGCAGCCTAGAAACTTCATTAATGGTGGAGCTGTTTTTT
CDR3: CASSLETSLMVELFF
D: NA
J: TRBJ2-2
V: TRBV4-1
size: NA
length: 15

DNA: TGTGCCAGCAGTGAAGGTGGCTACACCTTC
CDR3: CASSEGGYTF
D: NA
J: TRBJ1-2
V: TRBV6-1
size: NA
length: 10

DNA: TGTGCCTGGAGTAGCTGGGGTTTGGAGACCCAGTACTTC
CDR3: CAWSSWGLETQYF
D: NA
J: TRBJ2-5
V: TRBV30
size: NA
length: 13

DNA: TGTGCCAGCAGACGGACAGGAGTCACCGGGGAGCTGTTTTTT
CDR3: CASRRTGVTGELFF
D: TRBD1
J: TRBJ2-2
V: TRBV7-2
size: NA
length: 14

DNA: TGCGCCAGCAGCTTGGGGCGTCCAAGGGGGATTGATGGCTACACCTTC
CDR3: CASSLGRPRGIDGYTF
D: NA
J: TRBJ1-2
V: TRBV5-1
size: NA
length: 16

DNA: TGCGCCAGCAGCCAAGGGGCAGGCCTCAATCAGCCCCAGCATTTT
CDR3: CASSQGAGLNQPQHF
D: NA
J: TRBJ1-5
V: TRBV4-3
size: NA
length: 15

DNA: TGTGCCAGTGCTGTGCTAGCGGAATACAATGAGCAGTTCTTC
CDR3: CASAVLAEYNEQFF
D: TRBD2
J: TRBJ2-1
V: TRBV4-2
size: once
length: 14

DNA: TGTGCCAGCAGCCCGACGGGGACAGTCTCCTACGAGCAGTACTTC
CDR3: CASSPTGTVSYEQYF
D: TRBD1
J: TRBJ2-7
V: TRBV7-2
size: NA
length: 15

DNA: TGTGCCAGCAGTAACCGACAGGGGGCGCACATAACCGGGGAGCTGTTTTTT
CDR3: CASSNRQGAHITGELFF
D: TRBD1
J: TRBJ2-2
V: TRBV7-6
size: NA
length: 17

DNA: TGTGCCAGCAGTGTTGGCGACTATGGCTACACCTTC
CDR3: CASSVGDYGYTF
D: NA
J: TRBJ1-2
V: TRBV2
size: once
length: 12

DNA: TGTGCCAGCACCTTAGGGGGCTTGAACACTGAAGCTTTCTTT
CDR3: CASTLGGLNTEAFF
D: TRBD1
J: TRBJ1-1
V: TRBV27
size: NA
length: 14

DNA: TGTGCCAGCAGCCAAGATTCTGGAGGGTCCGCCGGGGAGCTGTTTTTT
CDR3: CASSQDSGGSAGELFF
D: NA
J: TRBJ2-2
V: TRBV4-2
size: NA
length: 16

DNA: TGTGCCAGCAGCCAGGGCACGACAATTCAATCCGAGACCCAGTACTTC
CDR3: CASSQGTTIQSETQYF
D: NA
J: TRBJ2-5
V: TRBV4-2
size: NA
length: 16

DNA: TGTGCCTGGAGTGTACTAGCGGGAGTTACCGGGGAGCTGTTTTTT
CDR3: CAWSVLAGVTGELFF
D: TRBD2
J: TRBJ2-2
V: TRBV30
size: once
length: 15

DNA: TGTGCCAGCTCACCACCTAATAGCCGGGGAACCCAGTACTTC
CDR3: CASSPPNSRGTQYF
D: NA
J: TRBJ2-5
V: TRBV18
size: NA
length: 14

DNA: TGTGCCAGCAGTTACTCGAGAAATAGGGAACAGCCCCAGCATTTT
CDR3: CASSYSRNREQPQHF
D: NA
J: TRBJ1-5
V: TRBV6-5
size: NA
length: 15

DNA: TGCGCCAGCAGCCTTTACAGGGGGAATTCTAACTATGGCTACACCTTC
CDR3: CASSLYRGNSNYGYTF
D: TRBD1
J: TRBJ1-2
V: TRBV4-3
size: NA
length: 16

DNA: TGTGCCAGCAGCCCCTCGGGTAGGGGCTTTGAGACCCAGTACTTC
CDR3: CASSPSGRGFETQYF
D: NA
J: TRBJ2-5
V: TRBV11-2
size: NA
length: 15

DNA: TGCGCCAGCAGCTGGGGGTATGGTGGCACTGAAGCTTTCTTT
CDR3: CASSWGYGGTEAFF
D: NA
J: TRBJ1-1
V: TRBV5-1
size: once
length: 14

DNA: TGCGCCAGCAGCCCCCAGGACGGCAATAGCAATCAGCCCCAGCATTTT
CDR3: CASSPQDGNSNQPQHF
D: NA
J: TRBJ1-5
V: TRBV23-1
size: NA
length: 16

DNA: TGTGCCAGCAGCCAAGGAGGACCCCCGGTGGAGCTGTTTTTT
CDR3: CASSQGGPPVELFF
D: NA
J: TRBJ2-2
V: TRBV4-2
size: NA
length: 14